This entry lists 2 T cell receptor beta chains sequenced from one sample in a study of PD-L1 blockade in urothelial cancer. TCRdb keeps only in-frame clones here, not all; method: immunoSEQ multiplex PCR. The data hold approximately 47,000 clones, with 82% observed a single time. Sample time point: pretreatment peripheral blood. The material sequenced was PBMCs, taken around atezolizumab (anti-PD-L1) treatment. The source is a man aged 45 to 65 with urothelial cancer.

Details on this clone: The junction departs from germline at one end; a sequencing error may be responsible. This chain links TRBV11-1 with TRBJ1-1; a possible D gene is TRBD1 (6 bases). The V gene's germline CDR1 is SGHAT and CDR2 FQDESV (reference sequence). The CDR3 covers 13 residues. This CDR3 reads CASSVAQGRGAFF. CDR3 coding DNA: TGTGCCAGCAGCGTAGCGCAGGGGCGAGGAGCTTTCTTT.

The V call is TRBV6-5, the J call TRBJ1-5; D may be TRBD1 (6 bases). The CDR3 is 15 residues long. With 0 bases removed from V and 1 base from J, the gap between germline ends came to 7 bases. Germline loops: CDR1 MNHEY, CDR2 SVGAGI. The CDR3 DNA reads TGTGCCAGCAGTTACTCCGGACAGAGCAATCAGCCCCAGCATTTT. Its protein is CASSYSGQSNQPQHF.